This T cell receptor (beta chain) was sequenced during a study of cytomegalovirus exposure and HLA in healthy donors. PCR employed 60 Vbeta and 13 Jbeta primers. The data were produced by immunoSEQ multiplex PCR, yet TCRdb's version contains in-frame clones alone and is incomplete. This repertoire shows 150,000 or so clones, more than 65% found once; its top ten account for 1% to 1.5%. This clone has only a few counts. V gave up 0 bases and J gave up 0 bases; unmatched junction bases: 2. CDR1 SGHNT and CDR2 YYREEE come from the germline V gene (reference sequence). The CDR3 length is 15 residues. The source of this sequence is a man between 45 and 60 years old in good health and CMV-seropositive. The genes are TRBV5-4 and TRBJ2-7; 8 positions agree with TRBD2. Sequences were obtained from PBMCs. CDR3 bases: TGTGCCAGCAGCTTGGCCGGGGGGGGCTCCTACGAGCAGTACTTC. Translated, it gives CASSLAGGGSYEQYF.